This T cell receptor (beta chain) originates from a study of cytomegalovirus exposure and HLA in healthy donors. Study in general: The same platform as the 666 first-cohort repertoires was used for the 130 or so validation repertoires, a later analysis reported.

Comments on this clone: The antigen remains unidentified.

The method was immunoSEQ multiplex PCR; TCRdb's version includes in-frame clones alone and lacks a portion of them. The table shows 150,000 to 250,000 clones, with roughly 77% occurring only once. While the first cohort had 600 to 750 subjects, the donors belonged to the separate validation cohort of 100 to 150 subjects. Study-level results: In the approximately 120 validation repertoires, a later analysis found that first-cohort TCR clusters tended to co-occur. It was around 160 TCR beta chains that were listed as cytomegalovirus-associated.

CDR3 size: 13 residues. Trimming pared 5 bases from V and 8 bases from J, leaving 16 bases between. Germline assignment: CDR1 SGHRS and CDR2 YFSETQ. This sequence originates from a woman aged 25-40 years in good health and CMV-seronegative. Sequences were obtained from PBMCs. The J gene is TRBJ1-2, the V gene TRBV5-1; tentative D call: TRBD1 (5 bases). In DNA form, the CDR3 reads TGCGCCAGCAGAGGAGGGGATCGTGAGGGCTACACCTTC. It encodes CASRGGDREGYTF. Looking up the rest from reference TRBV5-1 and TRBJ1-2 gives the full variable domain: KAGVTQTPRYLIKTRGQQVTLSCSPISGHRSVSWYQQTPGQGLQFLFEYFSETQRNKGNFPGRFSGRQFSNSRSEMNVSTLELGDSALYLCASRGGDREGYTFGSGTRLTVV.